The TCR beta chain under discussion was sequenced for a study of blood T cell repertoires in COVID-19. Overall study: Sources were T cells, B-cell-depleted T cells, or PBMCs; the material itself was cDNA or gDNA.

The CDR3 has 13 residues. Per germline, CDR1 SNHLY and CDR2 FYNNEI. The V gene lost 2 bases and the J gene lost 3 bases, with 7 bases spanning the gap. Authors' analysis steps: Reference gene primer amplification gave estimated nucleated cell counts. The protocol was immunoSEQ multiplex PCR, while the TCRdb copy is restricted to in-frame clones and leaves out a portion. V and J calls plus clone size are reproduced from that table; the DNA served to infer D and trimming. The data hold about 140,000 clones, with 65% to 85% observed a single time. The receptor comes from a human donor in a cohort sampled during active COVID-19. Sample: peripheral blood. This chain links TRBV2 with TRBJ1-1; D is perhaps TRBD1 (5 bases). The CDR3 region is CASSEPGYTEAFF. The CDR3, as DNA: TGTGCCAGCAGTGAACCAGGGTACACTGAAGCTTTCTTT.